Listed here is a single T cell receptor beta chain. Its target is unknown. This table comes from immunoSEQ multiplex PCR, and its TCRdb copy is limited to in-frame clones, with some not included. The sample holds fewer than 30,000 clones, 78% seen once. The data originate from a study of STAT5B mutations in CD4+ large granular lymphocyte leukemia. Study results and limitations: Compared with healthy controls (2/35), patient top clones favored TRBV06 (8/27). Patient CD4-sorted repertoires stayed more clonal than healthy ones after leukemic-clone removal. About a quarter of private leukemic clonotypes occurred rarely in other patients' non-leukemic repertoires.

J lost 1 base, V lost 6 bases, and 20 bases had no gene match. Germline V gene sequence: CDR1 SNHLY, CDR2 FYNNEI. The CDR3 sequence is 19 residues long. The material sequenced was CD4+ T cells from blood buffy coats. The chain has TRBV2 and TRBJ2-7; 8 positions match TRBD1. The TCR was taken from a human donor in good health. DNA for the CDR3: TGTGCCAGCAGCCATACTAAAATCCCCGGGACAGGAAATTCCTACGAGCAGTACTTC. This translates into CASSHTKIPGTGNSYEQYF.